The source of this T cell receptor beta chain is a study of early T cells in non-severe SARS-CoV-2 infection. Study-wide background: Alpha and beta chains were unpaired, from unsorted whole-blood bulk RNA.

Attachment of unique molecular identifiers was made to individual cDNA molecules. TCRdb ran MiXCR on the 5' RACE reads and lists one entry per CDR3 protein. The profile shows some 66,000 distinct CDR3 sequences, roughly 10% of them singletons. The CDR3 is made up of 14 amino acids. The V segment lost 8 bases and the J segment 5 bases; nucleotides outside the gene matches: 7. CDR1 is MRHNA and CDR2 is SNTAGT in the germline V gene. This clonotype was seen repeatedly, ten times or more. As yet, its antigen is unknown. Findings and caveats of the study: Anti-spike CD8 specificities were favored by VDJdb matching, whose results missed private and CD4 specificities.

The sequenced sample was whole blood. The J gene is TRBJ2-5, the V gene TRBV6-4, with TRBD2 matching 11 bases. The sequence was collected from an adult who was a healthcare worker with PCR-confirmed SARS-CoV-2 infection or an uninfected control (not recorded which). The CDR3 here is CASRIAGGHETQYF. As DNA, the CDR3 is TGTGCCAGCCGGATAGCGGGAGGGCACGAGACCCAGTACTTC.